These 2 T cell receptor beta chains came from one sample sequenced in a study of radiotherapy plus CTLA-4 blockade in lung cancer. TCRdb's copy holds only in-frame clones and misses some; the assay was immunoSEQ multiplex PCR. This table holds 85,000 to 90,000 clones, roughly 70% found once. This specimen consisted of peripheral blood, obtained from a patient treated with radiotherapy plus ipilimumab. The receptors were sampled from a human donor with non-small cell lung cancer that progressed on radiotherapy plus ipilimumab.

This chain joins TRBV9 and TRBJ1-2; TRBD1 matches 9 bases. The V and J ends lost 3 bases and 3 bases, in that order; junction bases with no gene match: 6. The CDR3 loop spans 15 amino acids. Germline CDR1 is SGDLS and CDR2 is YYNGEE. In nucleotides, the CDR3 is TGTGCCAGCAGCGCCCCGGGACAGGGAGACTATGGCTACACCTTC. This sequence encodes CASSAPGQGDYGYTF.

The V gene is TRBV7-2, the J gene TRBJ1-4; 9 nucleotides line up with TRBD1. Unmatched junction bases numbered 3, after V lost 5 bases and J lost 5 bases. Germline CDR1 and CDR2: SGHTA and FQGNSA. The CDR3 has 14 residues. CDR3 region: CASSPGTGNEKLFF. DNA for the CDR3: TGTGCCAGCAGCCCCGGGACAGGGAATGAAAAACTGTTTTTT.